A selection of T cell receptor beta chains follows, all from one sample in a study of blood T cell repertoires in COVID-19. Produced via immunoSEQ multiplex PCR; TCRdb's table is partial and in-frame only. The sample contains a few hundred thousand clones, approximately 81% of which appear only once. Material: peripheral blood. The receptors here all came from a woman aged 60-70 years who had recovered from COVID-19. The CDR3 runs from the conserved cysteine through the conserved F or W. A D gene is named only where the DNA matches it firmly. Clone size is not always given. Where it is, it says once, few, many or a class for expanded clones.

CDR3	DNA	V	J	D	size
CASSPGTGAYEQYF	TGTGCCAGCAGCCCCGGGACAGGGGCCTACGAGCAGTACTTC	TRBV7-9	TRBJ2-7	TRBD1	.
CASSPIEMNTEAFF	TGTGCCAGCTCACCGATAGAAATGAACACTGAAGCTTTCTTT	TRBV18	TRBJ1-1	.	.
CASSYNRRKMGEQYF	TGTGCCAGCAGTTATAATAGGCGGAAAATGGGCGAGCAGTACTTC	TRBV6-5	TRBJ2-7	.	.
CASSPIQESDEQYF	TGTGCCAGCTCACCAATCCAGGAATCGGACGAGCAGTACTTC	TRBV18	TRBJ2-7	.	.
CASTRGSGQIQETQYF	TGTGCCAGCACTAGGGGGTCGGGACAGATACAAGAGACCCAGTACTTC	TRBV2	TRBJ2-5	TRBD1	once
CASSWGWTSVNEQFF	TGTGCCAGCAGCTGGGGATGGACTAGCGTGAATGAGCAGTTCTTC	TRBV5-8	TRBJ2-1	TRBD2	.
CAWSRGAPEQYF	TGTGCCTGGTCGCGGGGAGCCCCCGAGCAGTACTTC	TRBV30	TRBJ2-7	.	.
CASSQRDSDTEAFF	TGCGCCAGCAGCCAACGGGACAGCGACACTGAAGCTTTCTTT	TRBV4-1	TRBJ1-1	TRBD1	.
CASSFNRGPRETQYF	TGTGCCAGCAGCTTTAACAGGGGACCGCGAGAGACCCAGTACTTC	TRBV5-4	TRBJ2-5	TRBD1	once
CSASLGGGGAFF	TGCAGTGCTAGTTTAGGGGGCGGAGGCGCTTTCTTT	TRBV20-1	TRBJ1-1	TRBD1	.
CASSLNGGTGELFF	TGTGCCAGCAGCTTAAACGGAGGCACCGGGGAGCTGTTTTTT	TRBV11-2	TRBJ2-2	.	.
CASSPVRATNEKLFF	TGTGCCAGCTCACCAGTTCGCGCAACTAATGAAAAACTGTTTTTT	TRBV18	TRBJ1-4	.	.
CASSMGGLAGDEQFF	TGTGCCAGTAGTATGGGCGGACTAGCGGGCGATGAGCAGTTCTTC	TRBV19	TRBJ2-1	TRBD2	.
CASRVQGQSYEQYF	TGTGCCAGCAGGGTTCAGGGGCAAAGCTACGAGCAGTACTTC	TRBV2	TRBJ2-7	.	.
CASEGKTNHYNEQFF	TGTGCCAGCGAGGGTAAGACCAACCACTACAATGAGCAGTTCTTC	TRBV3-1/TRBV3-2	TRBJ2-1	.	few
CAISEPRGETQYF	TGTGCCATCAGTGAGCCCAGGGGGGAGACCCAGTACTTC	TRBV10-3	TRBJ2-5	TRBD1	few
CASSEGGDLTDTQYF	TGTGCCAGTAGTGAGGGCGGGGATCTCACAGATACGCAGTATTTT	TRBV19	TRBJ2-3	.	few
CASSVEDRGIDTEAFF	TGTGCCAGCAGCGTAGAAGACAGGGGGATAGACACTGAAGCTTTCTTT	TRBV9	TRBJ1-1	TRBD1	.
CASSRDSSTYGYTF	TGTGCCAGTAGTAGGGACAGCTCCACCTATGGCTACACCTTC	TRBV19	TRBJ1-2	TRBD1	few
CAWSRQGLHYGYTF	TGTGCCTGGAGTAGACAGGGGTTGCACTATGGCTACACCTTC	TRBV30	TRBJ1-2	TRBD1	.
CAWSPSVGAGYGYTF	TGTGCCTGGAGTCCCTCCGTGGGGGCCGGGTATGGCTACACCTTC	TRBV30	TRBJ1-2	.	.
CASRGYENEKLFF	TGTGCCAGCAGGGGGTACGAGAATGAAAAACTGTTTTTT	TRBV19	TRBJ1-4	TRBD1	.
CSVGGVAGGQQETQYF	TGCAGCGTTGGTGGGGTAGCGGGGGGGCAACAAGAGACCCAGTACTTC	TRBV29-1	TRBJ2-5	TRBD2	.
CASSRTTDNSGNTIYF	TGTGCCAGTAGTCGAACGACAGACAACTCTGGAAACACCATATATTTT	TRBV19	TRBJ1-3	.	.
CASGLLTIGDRLNTEAFF	TGTGCTAGTGGTCTTCTAACAATTGGGGACAGGTTGAACACTGAAGCTTTCTTT	TRBV12-5	TRBJ1-1	TRBD1	.
CAISLGLAGEETQYF	TGTGCCATCAGTTTGGGACTAGCGGGAGAAGAGACCCAGTACTTC	TRBV10-3	TRBJ2-5	TRBD2	.
CASGGGTGDPYEQYF	TGTGCCAGTGGCGGAGGGACAGGGGATCCCTACGAGCAGTACTTC	TRBV6-5	TRBJ2-7	TRBD1	.
CASSQEPQGINSPLHF	TGCGCCAGCAGCCAAGAACCACAGGGTATTAATTCACCCCTCCACTTT	TRBV4-1	TRBJ1-6	.	.
CASSLDPGQGSASPLHF	TGTGCCAGCAGCTTAGACCCGGGACAGGGGTCAGCGTCACCCCTCCACTTT	TRBV7-8	TRBJ1-6	TRBD1	.
CASSVEGQVNTGELFF	TGTGCCAGCAGCGTAGAGGGACAGGTAAACACCGGGGAGCTGTTTTTT	TRBV9	TRBJ2-2	TRBD1	.
CASSLGRVLLEETQYF	TGTGCCAGCAGCTTAGGCAGGGTTCTGTTAGAAGAGACCCAGTACTTC	TRBV7-9	TRBJ2-5	.	.
CASSRAGGGYTF	TGTGCCAGTAGTAGGGCAGGAGGAGGCTACACCTTC	TRBV19	TRBJ1-2	.	.
CASSHGQGIGYEQYF	TGCGCCAGCAGCCACGGACAGGGTATTGGGTACGAGCAGTACTTC	TRBV5-1	TRBJ2-7	TRBD1	once
CASSEGVAFF	TGTGCCAGCAGCGAAGGGGTAGCTTTCTTT	TRBV6-6	TRBJ1-1	.	.
CASSVAGGYTGELFF	TGTGCCAGCAGCGTAGCGGGGGGGTACACCGGGGAGCTGTTTTTT	TRBV9	TRBJ2-2	TRBD2	.
CASSPSPGRLDGYTF	TGTGCCAGCAGCCCCTCGCCAGGTCGCTTAGATGGCTACACCTTC	TRBV5-6	TRBJ1-2	.	.
CASSLVAHLYNEQFF	TGTGCCAGCAGCTTAGTGGCACACCTCTACAATGAGCAGTTCTTC	TRBV7-9	TRBJ2-1	.	.
CASSRRDGTSGNTIYF	TGTGCCAGCAGCAGGAGGGACGGAACCTCTGGAAACACCATATATTTT	TRBV7-9	TRBJ1-3	.	.
CASNSGGRGYTF	TGTGCCAGCAATAGCGGGGGGCGAGGCTACACCTTC	TRBV28	TRBJ1-2	.	once
CASLGGPTYSNQPQHF	TGCGCCAGCTTGGGGGGACCGACTTATAGCAATCAGCCCCAGCATTTT	TRBV10-1	TRBJ1-5	.	.
CASSATGPYGYTF	TGCGCCAGCAGCGCAACAGGTCCCTATGGCTACACCTTC	TRBV5-1	TRBJ1-2	.	.
CASSLGGGHNLYGYTF	TGTGCCAGCAGCTTAGGGGGGGGACATAACCTTTATGGCTACACCTTC	TRBV7-2	TRBJ1-2	.	.
CASSQETTYGIVVFF	TGCGCCAGCAGCCAAGAAACGACATACGGTATCGTAGTGTTTTTT	TRBV4-1	TRBJ1-4	.	.